Following are 23 T cell receptor beta chains from one sample sequenced in a study of shared clonotypes between healthy human individuals. Repertoires were generated with immunoSEQ multiplex PCR, while TCRdb's copy carries only in-frame clones and drops some. The sample carries millions of clones, 85% to 95% recorded once. The sequenced sample was naive CD4+ T cells sorted from blood. Subset noted: CD45RA+ positively selected. The receptors originated from a man aged 18 to 30 in good health.

The chain carries TRBV7-2 and TRBJ2-7; D gene uncertain. Trimming removed 1 base at V and 9 bases at J, with 7 bases between. This CDR3 spans 11 amino acids. The germline V gene has CDR1 SGHTA and CDR2 FQGNSA. The CDR3 coding sequence is TGTGCCAGCAGCTTAGAGGGTGGGCAGTACTTC. Translated, it gives CASSLEGGQYF. The whole variable domain, remainder taken from reference TRBV7-2 and TRBJ2-7, is GAGVSQSPSNKVTEKGKDVELRCDPISGHTALYWYRQSLGQGLEFLIYFQGNSAPDKSGLPSDRFSAERTGGSVSTLTIQRTQQEDSAVYLCASSLEGGQYFGPGTRLTVT.

This chain uses TRBV2 with TRBJ2-1; 14 nucleotides align to TRBD2. Trimming at V came to 6 bases and at J to 8 bases, leaving 12 bases not matched to a gene. The germline gives CDR1 SNHLY, CDR2 FYNNEI. This CDR3 comprises 17 residues. CDR3 sequence: CASRGLAGGPKSDEQFF. CDR3 bases: TGTGCCAGCAGAGGACTAGCGGGGGGACCTAAGTCCGATGAGCAGTTCTTC. Based on the CDR3 plus reference TRBV2 and TRBJ2-1, the full variable domain is EPEVTQTPSHQVTQMGQEVILRCVPISNHLYFYWYRQILGQKVEFLVSFYNNEISEKSEIFDDQFSVERPDGSNFTLKIRSTKLEDSAMYFCASRGLAGGPKSDEQFFGPGTRLTVL.

The chain uses TRBV25-1 and TRBJ2-7; the D gene is possibly TRBD2 (6 bases). CDR3 size: 14 residues. Germline CDR1 MGHDK, CDR2 SYGVNS. Trimming removed 2 bases at V and 4 bases at J, with 12 bases between. The CDR3 DNA reads as TGTGCCAGCAGTGAAACGGCAGGGAGGTACGAGCAGTACTTC. Encoded protein: CASSETAGRYEQYF.

The chain couples TRBV6-1 to TRBJ2-3; TRBD2 might be the D (5 bases). Trimming cost V 2 bases and J 9 bases, with 18 bases left between them. The V gene's germline CDR1 is MNHNS and CDR2 SASEGT. The CDR3 consists of 15 residues. The CDR3 DNA follows: TGTGCCAGCAGTGAAAGAGGTCTAGCTCGCGCCACGCAGTATTTT. It encodes CASSERGLARATQYF.

V usage is TRBV30 and J usage is TRBJ2-6; D remains ambiguous. Trimming left V 2 bases short and J 6 bases short, with 11 bases between. Germline loops: CDR1 GTSNPN, CDR2 SVGIG (reference sequence). The CDR3 spans 14 residues. Here the CDR3 DNA reads TGTGCCTGGAGTCAAACAAATTTGGCCAACGTCCTGACTTTC. This gives the protein CAWSQTNLANVLTF.

The chain recombines TRBV6-1 with TRBJ2-5; the D is unclear. Germline assignment: CDR1 MNHNS and CDR2 SASEGT. The length of the CDR3 is 15 residues. V lost 2 bases and J lost 5, with 15 bases in between. For the CDR3, the DNA is TGTGCCAGCAGTGAAAGGACGACGGCCAGGGAGACCCAGTACTTC. Residues: CASSERTTARETQYF.

This clone has just one count. The chain has TRBV5-4 and TRBJ2-2; tentatively, D is TRBD1 or TRBD2 (5 bases each). Germline V CDR1 and CDR2: SGHNT, YYREEE (reference sequence). Deletions cut 5 bases from V and 6 bases from J, with 11 bases between. There are 13 residues in the CDR3. The CDR3 protein is CASRRDPAGELFF. In DNA, the CDR3 is TGTGCCAGCAGAAGGGACCCAGCCGGGGAGCTGTTTTTT. The complete variable domain, with remaining parts taken from reference TRBV5-4 and TRBJ2-2, reads ETGVTQSPTHLIKTRGQQVTLRCSSQSGHNTVSWYQQALGQGPQFIFQYYREEENGRGNFPPRFSGLQFPNYSSELNVNALELDDSALYLCASRRDPAGELFFGEGSRLTVL.

The chain joins TRBV5-1 to TRBJ2-7; either TRBD1 or TRBD2 may supply D (5 bases each). The CDR3 contains 15 residues. Trimming cost V 4 bases and J 2 bases, with 16 bases left between them. Germline-derived CDR1 and CDR2 are SGHRS and YFSETQ. For the CDR3, the DNA is TGCGCCAGCAGCCCCGCCCGGGACGGAACCTACGAGCAGTACTTC. It translates to CASSPARDGTYEQYF. Combining the CDR3 with reference TRBV5-1 and TRBJ2-7 gives the whole variable domain KAGVTQTPRYLIKTRGQQVTLSCSPISGHRSVSWYQQTPGQGLQFLFEYFSETQRNKGNFPGRFSGRQFSNSRSEMNVSTLELGDSALYLCASSPARDGTYEQYFGPGTRLTVT.

The table lists this clone with a few counts. The chain joins TRBV10-1 to TRBJ2-7; tentative D call: TRBD2 (5 bases). Between the trimmed V and J ends, which lost 4 bases and 1 base, there was a span of 17 bases. This CDR3 region has 16 residues. Germline V gene lookup returns CDR1 WNHNN and CDR2 SYGVQD (reference sequence). For the CDR3, the DNA is TGCGCCAGCAGTGCCCCAGGAGGCGCGAAGTCCTACGAGCAGTACTTC. Translated: CASSAPGGAKSYEQYF.

The chain links TRBV9 to TRBJ1-4; 10 nucleotides agree with TRBD1. CDR3 length: 18 amino acids. Trimming at V came to 1 base and at J to 0 bases, leaving 6 bases not matched to a gene. Germline CDR1 is SGDLS and CDR2 is YYNGEE. The CDR3 is CASSVTDRGRATNEKLFF. CDR3 DNA sequence: TGTGCCAGCAGCGTAACGGACAGGGGGAGAGCAACTAATGAAAAACTGTTTTTT.

The rearrangement joins TRBV7-9 to TRBJ1-2, with D maybe TRBD1 (5 bases). The germline V and J ends were trimmed by 3 bases and 8 bases, with 25 bases remaining between them. Germline V gives CDR1 SEHNR, CDR2 FQNEAQ (reference sequence). CDR3 length: 17 residues. For the CDR3, the DNA is TGTGCCAGCAGCTTTAATACCCCCTCGAAAGCAGGGAACGGCTACACCTTC. Its translation: CASSFNTPSKAGNGYTF.

Remarks on this clone: One base away lies a much larger clone, so this may be a sequencing read error. The chain joins TRBV18 to TRBJ2-3; no definite D call. Germline V CDR1 and CDR2: KGHSH, LQKENI. The CDR3 consists of 14 residues. CDR3 DNA sequence: TGTGCCAGCTCACCACCTGGGATTCAAGATACGCGGTATTTT. It translates to CASSPPGIQDTRYF.

The V call is TRBV5-4, the J call TRBJ2-3, with a weak D call TRBD1 (6 bases). The length of the CDR3 is 15 residues. Between the trimmed V and J ends, which lost 3 bases and 1 base, there was a span of 12 bases. Germline-derived CDR1 and CDR2 are SGHNT and YYREEE (reference sequence). The CDR3 protein is CASSSHRERTDTQYF. In DNA form, the CDR3 reads TGTGCCAGCAGCTCCCACAGGGAGCGCACAGATACGCAGTATTTT.

This chain connects TRBV5-1 to TRBJ2-7; D not certain. V was clipped by 3 bases and J by 2 bases, with 18 bases between them. Germline V lookup: CDR1 SGHRS, CDR2 YFSETQ. This CDR3 is built from 16 residues. The CDR3 DNA sequence: TGCGCCAGCAGCTGGAACACCGAGACGGTTACCTACGAGCAGTACTTC. Residues: CASSWNTETVTYEQYF.

This sequence joins TRBV9 and TRBJ2-1; D is unclear. The CDR3 extends over 12 amino acids. V was cut by 0 bases and J by 10 bases, with 8 bases left in between. Per germline, CDR1 SGDLS and CDR2 YYNGEE. The CDR3: CASSVGAYEQFF. In DNA, the CDR3 is TGTGCCAGCAGCGTAGGAGCGTACGAGCAGTTCTTC.

On this clone itself: The sample contains more than one DNA sequence encoding this CDR3. The chain recombines TRBV6-5 with TRBJ1-3; D is unresolved. In germline, CDR1 is MNHEY, CDR2 SVGAGI. V was pared by 6 bases and J by 0 bases, with 6 bases between. This CDR3 is 13 amino acids long. CDR3 nucleotides: TGTGCCAGCAGCCGGGGCTCTGGAAACACCATATATTTT. This codes for CASSRGSGNTIYF.

This clone was recorded many times. V gene TRBV19 combines with J gene TRBJ2-4; tentatively, D is TRBD2 (6 bases). Trimming shortened V by 5 bases and J by 0 bases, and 14 bases separated the two germline ends. This CDR3 has 16 amino acids. Germline lookup yields CDR1 LNHDA and CDR2 SQIVND (reference sequence). The CDR3 region has the DNA TGTGCCAGTAGTCCCCGGGGAGGTCTAGCCAAAAACATTCAGTACTTC. It yields the protein CASSPRGGLAKNIQYF.

The chain couples TRBV9 to TRBJ2-7, with D perhaps TRBD1 (6 bases). Trimming left V 4 bases short and J 3 bases short, with 20 bases between. Germline V gives CDR1 SGDLS, CDR2 YYNGEE. The CDR3 contains 16 residues. CDR3 DNA: TGTGCCAGCAGCCGAGCCGGGGTGGGACATGGCTACGAGCAGTACTTC. As protein: CASSRAGVGHGYEQYF.

In regard to this clone: This sample also contains other DNA sequences that code for the same CDR3. The chain uses TRBV5-1 and TRBJ1-6, with D possibly matching TRBD1 (5 bases). In germline, CDR1 is SGHRS, CDR2 YFSETQ. V gave up 2 bases and J gave up 0 bases, with 9 bases separating them. CDR3 length: 16 residues. CDR3 sequence reads: CASSFGGSSYNSPLHF. The CDR3 bases are TGCGCCAGCAGCTTCGGGGGAAGCTCCTATAATTCACCCCTCCACTTT.

V and J are TRBV15 and TRBJ1-2; weak D call: TRBD1 (6 bases). Germline V lookup: CDR1 LNHNV, CDR2 YYDKDF (reference sequence). The CDR3 is made up of 16 amino acids. Trimming removed 6 bases from V and 3 bases from J, with 20 bases in between. The DNA for the CDR3 is TGTGCCACCAGGGGTATCTGGGGGCAGGGTGACTATGGCTACACCTTC. The encoded protein is CATRGIWGQGDYGYTF.

This clone was observed a single time. V is TRBV30 and J is TRBJ2-1, with no clear D. The CDR3 totals 13 residues. Trimming pared 0 bases from V and 6 bases from J, leaving 9 bases between. CDR1 and CDR2 from the germline V gene are GTSNPN and SVGIG (reference sequence). The CDR3 DNA is TGTGCCTGGAGTGTACGGGTTAGCAATGAGCAGTTCTTC. It specifies CAWSVRVSNEQFF.

The V and J genes are TRBV19 and TRBJ2-7, with D perhaps TRBD1 or TRBD2 (5 bases each). The CDR3 covers 14 residues. V lost 9 bases, J lost 4 bases, and 19 bases lay in between. CDR1 LNHDA and CDR2 SQIVND come from the germline V gene (reference sequence). CDR3 DNA: TGTGCCAGCATGGACCGGGACGGACGGTACGAGCAGTACTTC. Protein product: CASMDRDGRYEQYF.

The chain uses TRBV19 and TRBJ1-1; possible D gene TRBD1, 6 bases. Germline V lookup: CDR1 LNHDA, CDR2 SQIVND (reference sequence). Trimming pared 4 bases from V and 0 bases from J, leaving 9 bases between. The CDR3 has 14 residues. As DNA, the CDR3 is TGTGCCAGTAGTACCGGGACACTGAACACTGAAGCTTTCTTT. Translating gives CASSTGTLNTEAFF.